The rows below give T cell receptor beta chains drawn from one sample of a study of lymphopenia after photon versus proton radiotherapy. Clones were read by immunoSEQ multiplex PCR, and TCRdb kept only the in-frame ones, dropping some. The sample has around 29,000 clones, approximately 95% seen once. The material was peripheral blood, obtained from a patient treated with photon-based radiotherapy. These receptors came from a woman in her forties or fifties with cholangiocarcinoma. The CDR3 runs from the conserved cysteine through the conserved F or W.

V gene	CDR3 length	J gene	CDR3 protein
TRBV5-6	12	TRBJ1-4	CASSRGPEKLFF
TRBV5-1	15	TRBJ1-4	CASSLGGQGSEKLFF
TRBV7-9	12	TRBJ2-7	CASIPKSQEQYF
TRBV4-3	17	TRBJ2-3	CASSQEVGGGAGGTQYF
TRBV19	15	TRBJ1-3	CADDGQYFSGNTIYF
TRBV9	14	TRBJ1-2	CASSIRTGEYGYTF
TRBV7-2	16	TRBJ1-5	CASSGGGWVGNQPQHF
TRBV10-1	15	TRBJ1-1	CASSESNRAGTEAFF
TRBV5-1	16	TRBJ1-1	CASSYGQGMMNTEAFF
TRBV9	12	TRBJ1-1	CASSPGNTEAFF
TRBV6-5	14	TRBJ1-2	CASSRDRSNYGYTF
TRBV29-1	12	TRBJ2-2	CSALTDTGELFF
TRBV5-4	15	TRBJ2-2	CASSTRTGTNGELFF
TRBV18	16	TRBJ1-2	CASSPVAAGDLYGYTF
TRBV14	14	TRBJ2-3	CASSPRAGTDTQYF
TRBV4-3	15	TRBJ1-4	CASSQQGPTNEKLFF
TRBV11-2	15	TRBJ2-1	CASRLYGGTANEQFF
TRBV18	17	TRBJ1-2	CASSPPGPGGADYGYTF
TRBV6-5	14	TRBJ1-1	CASNFLGAGTEAFF
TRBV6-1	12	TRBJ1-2	CASRQGIYGYTF
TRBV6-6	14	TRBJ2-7	CASSRHTSAYEQYF
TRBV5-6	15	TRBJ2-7	CASSSQGVFSYEQYF
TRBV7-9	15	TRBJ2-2	CASSLRGGNTGELFF
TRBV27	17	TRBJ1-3	CASSLRAGANSGNTIYF
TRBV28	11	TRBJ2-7	CASSLRYEQYF
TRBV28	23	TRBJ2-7	CASSWSGYSSGTTQRVRSYEQYF
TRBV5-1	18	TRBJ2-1	CASSRPGLAGDLYNEQFF
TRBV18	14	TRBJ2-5	CASSPPYRDETQYF
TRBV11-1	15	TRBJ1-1	CASSPGQGLNTEAFF
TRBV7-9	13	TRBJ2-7	CASSSQADTEQYF
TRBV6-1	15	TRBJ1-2	CASSHSPTLNYGYTF
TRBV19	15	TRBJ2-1	CASSPRRDRYNEQFF
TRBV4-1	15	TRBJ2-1	CASSRLFSSANEQFF
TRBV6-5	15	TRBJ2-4	CASSPGTVAKNIQYF
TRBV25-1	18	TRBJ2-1	CASSGGLAGAYSYNEQFF
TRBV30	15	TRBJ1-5	CAWSSGQLSNQPQHF
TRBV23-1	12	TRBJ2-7	CASSPGPGGQYF
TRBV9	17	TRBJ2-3	CASSAAGSGGTRNTQYF
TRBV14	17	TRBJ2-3	CASSHNRLAGEPDTQYF
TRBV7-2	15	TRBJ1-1	CASSSGQGALTEAFF
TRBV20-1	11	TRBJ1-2	CSARDLHGYTF
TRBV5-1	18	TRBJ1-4	CASSPGQGALRTNEKLFF
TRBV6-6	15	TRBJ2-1	CASSYTAESYNEQFF
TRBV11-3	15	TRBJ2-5	CASSLGTALGETQYF
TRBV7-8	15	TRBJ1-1	CASSLKQGTTAEAFF
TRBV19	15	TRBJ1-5	CASKEKGQAVEPQHF
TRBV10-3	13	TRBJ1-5	CAISPQGNQPQHF